This entry concerns a single T cell receptor (beta chain). The CDR3 is 15 residues long. The V gene's germline CDR1 is MNHEY and CDR2 SMNVEV (reference sequence). Losses at the gene ends were 6 bases for V and 8 bases for J; bases not matched to a gene: 13. The data are from a study of blood T cell repertoires in COVID-19. Study context: Nucleic acid was either cDNA or gDNA, and it came from T cells, B-cell-depleted T cells, or PBMCs.

Original methodology: Reference gene primer amplification gave nucleated cell count estimates. TCRdb's table, derived via immunoSEQ multiplex PCR, lists solely in-frame clones and lacks some. V, J and clone size were drawn from that table, and D and trimming were deduced from the DNA. The sample contains 90,000 to 130,000 clones, about two thirds of which appear only once. The source of this sequence is a middle-aged woman with acute or convalescent COVID-19. V and J are TRBV27 and TRBJ1-2, with 9 bases that match TRBD1. The specimen was peripheral blood. CDR3 in amino acids: CASRQTTGGAGGYTF. The CDR3, as DNA: TGTGCCAGCAGGCAAACCACAGGGGGCGCGGGCGGCTACACCTTC.